This TCR beta chain was documented in a study of cytomegalovirus exposure and HLA in healthy donors. Findings and limits, study-wide: The authors later found most CMV-associated TCR beta chains appeared HLA-restricted. While the bulk of TCR sequences proved rare, some public TCRs turned up in many donors.

The PCR had 60 Vbeta and 13 Jbeta primers. The table came from immunoSEQ multiplex PCR; TCRdb's copy has only in-frame clones and leaves some out. The repertoire consists of about 200,000 clones, with around nine tenths occurring once and the leading ten covering roughly 0.32%. Germline-derived CDR1 and CDR2 are GTSNPN and SVGIG (reference sequence). Deletions cut 1 base from V and 5 bases from J, with 15 bases between. The length of the CDR3 is 14 residues. About this clone: Its antigen is as yet unknown.

This chain connects TRBV30 to TRBJ2-7; D perhaps matches TRBD1 (6 bases). The receptor was isolated from a woman aged 25 to 45 in good health and CMV-seronegative. Sequencing was performed on PBMCs. The CDR3 nucleotides read TGTGCCTGGAGTGGACCAGGGGACGTCCACGAGCAGTACTTC. It codes for CAWSGPGDVHEQYF.